These 23 T cell receptor beta chains came from one sample sequenced in a study of cytomegalovirus exposure and HLA in healthy donors. The method was immunoSEQ multiplex PCR; TCRdb's version includes in-frame clones alone and lacks a portion of them. This repertoire shows about 260,000 clones, 90% found once; its top ten account for around 3.3%. The sequencing input was PBMCs. These receptors originate from a woman aged 30 to 39 in good health and CMV-seronegative.

The V and J genes are TRBV28 and TRBJ2-1; D is uncertain. The CDR3 extends over 15 amino acids. With 6 bases removed from V and 0 bases from J, the gap between germline ends came to 12 bases. From germline, CDR1 is MDHEN and CDR2 SYDVKM. CDR3 sequence: CASSHPTGSYNEQFF. The CDR3 nucleotides read TGTGCCAGCAGCCACCCAACCGGCTCCTACAATGAGCAGTTCTTC.

The chain has TRBV18 and TRBJ1-3; perhaps TRBD1 as D (6 bases). Trimming removed 5 bases at V and 0 bases at J, with 11 bases between. The CDR3 is 15 residues long. Germline V gene data show CDR1 as KGHSH and CDR2 as LQKENI. Here the CDR3 reads CASSDQGPSGNTIYF. In DNA form, the CDR3 reads TGTGCCAGCTCAGACCAGGGGCCCTCTGGAAACACCATATATTTT.

The chain recombines TRBV2 with TRBJ1-1; 10 nucleotides agree with TRBD1. Trimming took 3 bases from V and 4 from J; bases not matched to a gene: 2. CDR1 and CDR2 from the germline V gene are SNHLY and FYNNEI. This CDR3 has 14 residues. The CDR3 DNA is TGTGCCAGCAGTGAGAGGACAGGGGGCACTGAAGCTTTCTTT. It encodes CASSERTGGTEAFF. The full variable domain, in which reference TRBV2 and TRBJ1-1 provide the parts outside the CDR3, is EPEVTQTPSHQVTQMGQEVILRCVPISNHLYFYWYRQILGQKVEFLVSFYNNEISEKSEIFDDQFSVERPDGSNFTLKIRSTKLEDSAMYFCASSERTGGTEAFFGQGTRLTVV.

The chain joins TRBV5-1 to TRBJ2-1, with D perhaps matching TRBD1 (7 bases). Looked up from germline, CDR1 is SGHRS and CDR2 is YFSETQ. V was cut by 0 bases and J by 6 bases, with 13 bases left in between. This CDR3 has 15 amino acids. CDR3 DNA sequence: TGCGCCAGCAGCTTGGTAGGGCAGGGGGGCAATGAGCAGTTCTTC. Translated, it gives CASSLVGQGGNEQFF. Based on the CDR3 plus reference TRBV5-1 and TRBJ2-1, the full variable domain is KAGVTQTPRYLIKTRGQQVTLSCSPISGHRSVSWYQQTPGQGLQFLFEYFSETQRNKGNFPGRFSGRQFSNSRSEMNVSTLELGDSALYLCASSLVGQGGNEQFFGPGTRLTVL.

V is TRBV6-1 and J is TRBJ1-5; no reliable D call. V was cut by 5 bases and J by 3 bases, with 14 bases left in between. The CDR3 runs to 15 residues. Germline V gene data show CDR1 as MNHNS and CDR2 as SASEGT. As DNA, the CDR3 is TGTGCCAGCAGTCACTTGCGGGGTCCCAATCAGCCCCAGCATTTT. Encoded protein: CASSHLRGPNQPQHF.

This chain links TRBV11-3 with TRBJ2-1; no firm D call. Germline assignment: CDR1 SGHNT and CDR2 YENEEA. The V and J ends lost 2 bases and 9 bases respectively, with 8 bases between them. The CDR3 runs 12 residues. The chain's CDR3 is CASSLLRGEQFF. Here the CDR3 DNA reads TGTGCCAGCAGCTTACTTAGAGGTGAGCAGTTCTTC.

The chain combines TRBV18 with TRBJ2-1, with 13 nucleotides matching TRBD2. The CDR3 length is 20 residues. The V segment lost 3 bases and the J segment 4 bases; nucleotides outside the gene matches: 15. Germline V CDR1 and CDR2: KGHSH, LQKENI. The chain's CDR3 is CASSPARTSGSAGVYNEQFF. In nucleotides, the CDR3 is TGTGCCAGCTCACCGGCCCGGACTAGCGGGAGCGCCGGGGTATACAATGAGCAGTTCTTC.

J is TRBJ2-1 and V is TRBV15; TRBD1 might be the D (5 bases). Trimming took off 1 base at V and 10 bases at J, with 14 bases between the two ends. This CDR3 contains 14 residues. Germline V gives CDR1 LNHNV, CDR2 YYDKDF (reference sequence). The CDR3 DNA follows: TGTGCCACCAGCAGAGCAGGGATTGCAATCGAGCAGTTCTTC. Translated: CATSRAGIAIEQFF.

The rearrangement links TRBV7-9 to TRBJ2-7; D remains ambiguous. The CDR3 runs 12 residues. Germline V CDR1 and CDR2: SEHNR, FQNEAQ (reference sequence). Trimming shortened V by 3 bases and J by 5 bases, and 8 bases separated the two germline ends. CDR3 sequence: CASSFERHEQYF. The CDR3 DNA reads TGTGCCAGCAGCTTCGAGAGGCACGAGCAGTACTTC.

This chain joins TRBV7-2 and TRBJ1-2; 7 bases map to TRBD1. After removal of 7 bases from V and 3 bases from J, the junction contained 8 bases not matched to a gene. The CDR3 covers 14 residues. Looked up from germline, CDR1 is SGHTA and CDR2 is FQGNSA. CDR3: CASNWAGGDYGYTF. The CDR3 DNA is TGTGCCAGCAATTGGGCAGGGGGGGACTATGGCTACACCTTC.

The chain links TRBV19 to TRBJ2-7, with D possibly matching TRBD1 (5 bases). The CDR3 runs 13 residues. Trimming pared 7 bases from V and 4 bases from J, leaving 14 bases between. The germline gives CDR1 LNHDA, CDR2 SQIVND (reference sequence). This CDR3 is CASNPGPSYEQYF. Here the CDR3 DNA reads TGTGCCAGTAATCCAGGGCCGTCGTACGAGCAGTACTTC.

The chain joins TRBV28 to TRBJ2-5; 8 nucleotides agree with TRBD2. After removal of 3 bases from V and 1 base from J, the junction contained 4 bases not matched to a gene. Germline loops: CDR1 MDHEN, CDR2 SYDVKM. The CDR3 is 15 residues long. DNA for the CDR3: TGTGCCAGCAGTTTTAGCGGGACCATCCAAGAGACCCAGTACTTC. Its translation: CASSFSGTIQETQYF.

The genes are TRBV9 and TRBJ2-5, with D possibly being TRBD1 (5 bases). Trimming removed 0 bases at V and 5 bases at J, with 14 bases between. From germline, CDR1 is SGDLS and CDR2 YYNGEE. This CDR3 spans 15 amino acids. CDR3: CASSVELAGLETQYF. CDR3 sequence (DNA): TGTGCCAGCAGCGTAGAACTGGCAGGGTTGGAGACCCAGTACTTC. The full variable domain, completed using reference TRBV9 and TRBJ2-5, is DSGVTQTPKHLITATGQRVTLRCSPRSGDLSVYWYQQSLDQGLQFLIQYYNGEERAKGNILERFSAQQFPDLHSELNLSSLELGDSALYFCASSVELAGLETQYFGPGTRLLVL.

The genes are TRBV7-3 and TRBJ2-1; 11 nucleotides line up with TRBD2. CDR1 and CDR2 (germline): SGHTA, FQGTGA. This CDR3 is 16 amino acids long. Trimming at V came to 3 bases and at J to 8 bases, leaving 9 bases not matched to a gene. CDR3 amino acids: CASSFDATSGKYEQFF. CDR3 sequence (DNA): TGTGCCAGCAGCTTTGACGCGACTAGCGGGAAATATGAGCAGTTCTTC.

This clone was detected only once. V is TRBV4-2 and J is TRBJ2-1; 10 nucleotides align to TRBD1. Looked up from germline, CDR1 is LGHNA and CDR2 is YNFKEQ. The ends lost 3 bases at V and 6 bases at J; junction bases unmatched: 5. This CDR3 comprises 15 residues. Here the CDR3 reads CASSQATGGPNEQFF. CDR3 sequence (DNA): TGTGCCAGCAGCCAGGCGACAGGGGGCCCCAATGAGCAGTTCTTC.

The chain combines TRBV7-6 with TRBJ2-7; the match to TRBD2 covers 7 bases. The CDR3 length is 17 residues. In germline, CDR1 is SGHVS, CDR2 FNYEAQ. V lost 1 base to trimming and J lost 7 bases; unmatched junction nucleotides: 16. The CDR3 DNA reads TGTGCCAGCAGCTTAGTGCCCCCTGGCGGGAGCTCCAGTGAGCAGTACTTC. Amino acids: CASSLVPPGGSSSEQYF.

The V and J genes are TRBV2 and TRBJ2-1; 12 bases are shared with TRBD2. J was trimmed by 6 bases and V by 5 bases; bases with no gene match: 8. Germline CDR1 and CDR2: SNHLY and FYNNEI. The CDR3 sequence is 16 residues long. The CDR3 spells CASSSSSGRGFNEQFF. DNA for the CDR3: TGTGCCAGCAGTTCCTCTAGCGGGAGGGGGTTCAATGAGCAGTTCTTC.

This chain uses TRBV27 with TRBJ2-7, with TRBD1 identical over 9 bases. This CDR3 comprises 13 residues. V was clipped by 10 bases and J by 6 bases; unmatched bases: 10. Germline assignment: CDR1 MNHEY and CDR2 SMNVEV (reference sequence). CDR3 loop: CANPGQGVSEQYF. The CDR3 DNA reads TGTGCCAATCCGGGACAGGGCGTTAGCGAGCAGTACTTC.

V and J are TRBV6-5 and TRBJ2-1; D may be TRBD1 or TRBD2 (5 bases each). The CDR3 is made up of 16 amino acids. Trimming shortened V by 2 bases and J by 0 bases, and 11 bases separated the two germline ends. The germline V gene encodes CDR1 MNHEY and CDR2 SVGAGI. As DNA, the CDR3 is TGTGCCAGCAGTTACATGGGGACGAGCTCCTACAATGAGCAGTTCTTC. The encoded protein is CASSYMGTSSYNEQFF.

This rearrangement joins TRBV11-3 to TRBJ2-7; D possibly corresponds to TRBD1 (5 bases). The V and J ends lost 5 bases and 3 bases respectively, with 8 bases between them. Germline V gene data show CDR1 as SGHNT and CDR2 as YENEEA. The CDR3 consists of 12 residues. As DNA, the CDR3 is TGTGCCAGCAGCAGTGACAGCTACGAGCAGTACTTC. As protein: CASSSDSYEQYF.

This chain joins TRBV7-6 and TRBJ2-4; the D call may be TRBD1 or TRBD2 (6 bases each). In germline, CDR1 is SGHVS, CDR2 FNYEAQ. CDR3 size: 17 residues. The germline V and J ends were trimmed by 4 bases and 1 base, with 17 bases remaining between them. The CDR3 is CASSSGEGGFAKNIQYF. CDR3 nucleotides: TGTGCCAGCAGCTCTGGCGAGGGGGGATTCGCCAAAAACATTCAGTACTTC.

The chain carries TRBV10-1 and TRBJ2-7, with 9 bases fitting TRBD1. Per the germline V gene, CDR1 is WNHNN and CDR2 is SYGVQD (reference sequence). CDR3 length: 15 amino acids. Losses at the gene ends were 1 base for V and 2 bases for J; bases not matched to a gene: 3. CDR3 nucleotides: TGCGCCAGCAGTGAGTTTCGGGACAGGGCCTACGAGCAGTACTTC. This encodes CASSEFRDRAYEQYF.

In this sample, this clone turned up a few times. The V and J genes are TRBV6-4 and TRBJ1-2; a weak D match, TRBD1 (5 bases). Germline CDR1 is MRHNA and CDR2 is SNTAGT. Trimming removed 2 bases at V and 2 bases at J, with 12 bases between. The CDR3 loop spans 15 amino acids. In nucleotides, the CDR3 is TGTGCCAGCAGTGACCAAGCAGGGTTCAACTATGGCTACACCTTC. Translated: CASSDQAGFNYGYTF.